This T cell receptor (beta chain) was sequenced in a study of cytomegalovirus exposure and HLA in healthy donors. 60 Vbeta and 13 Jbeta primers were used in PCR. This table comes from immunoSEQ multiplex PCR, and its TCRdb copy is limited to in-frame clones, with some not included. The sample consists of 85,000 to 120,000 clones, about 64% of them appearing once. This clone was picked up a small number of times. The V end was cut by 0 bases, the J end by 4 bases, with 7 bases between. From germline, CDR1 is MNHNY and CDR2 SVGAGI (reference sequence). This CDR3 spans 13 amino acids. This TCR was recovered from a female donor in good health and CMV-seronegative. Sequencing was carried out using PBMCs. The chain carries TRBV6-6 and TRBJ2-7, with TRBD2 as a possible D gene (6 bases). CDR3 loop: CASSYSLAYEQYF. In nucleotides, the CDR3 is TGTGCCAGCAGTTACTCGCTAGCGTACGAGCAGTACTTC.